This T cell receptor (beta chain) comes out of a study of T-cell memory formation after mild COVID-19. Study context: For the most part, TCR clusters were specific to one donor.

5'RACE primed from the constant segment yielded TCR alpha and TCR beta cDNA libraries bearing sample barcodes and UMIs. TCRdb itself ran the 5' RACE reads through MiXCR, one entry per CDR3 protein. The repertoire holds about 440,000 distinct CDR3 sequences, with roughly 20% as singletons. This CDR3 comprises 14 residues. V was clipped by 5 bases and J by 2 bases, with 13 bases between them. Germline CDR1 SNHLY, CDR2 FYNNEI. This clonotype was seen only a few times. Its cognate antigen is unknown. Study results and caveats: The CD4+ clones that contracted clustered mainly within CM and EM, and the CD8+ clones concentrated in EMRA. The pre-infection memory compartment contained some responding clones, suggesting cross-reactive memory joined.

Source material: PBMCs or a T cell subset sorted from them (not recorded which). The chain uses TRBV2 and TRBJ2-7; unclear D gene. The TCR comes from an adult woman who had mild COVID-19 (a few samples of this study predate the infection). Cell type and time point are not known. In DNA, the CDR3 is TGTGCCAGCAGTCAACAACTGCTTACCTACGAGCAGTACTTC. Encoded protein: CASSQQLLTYEQYF.